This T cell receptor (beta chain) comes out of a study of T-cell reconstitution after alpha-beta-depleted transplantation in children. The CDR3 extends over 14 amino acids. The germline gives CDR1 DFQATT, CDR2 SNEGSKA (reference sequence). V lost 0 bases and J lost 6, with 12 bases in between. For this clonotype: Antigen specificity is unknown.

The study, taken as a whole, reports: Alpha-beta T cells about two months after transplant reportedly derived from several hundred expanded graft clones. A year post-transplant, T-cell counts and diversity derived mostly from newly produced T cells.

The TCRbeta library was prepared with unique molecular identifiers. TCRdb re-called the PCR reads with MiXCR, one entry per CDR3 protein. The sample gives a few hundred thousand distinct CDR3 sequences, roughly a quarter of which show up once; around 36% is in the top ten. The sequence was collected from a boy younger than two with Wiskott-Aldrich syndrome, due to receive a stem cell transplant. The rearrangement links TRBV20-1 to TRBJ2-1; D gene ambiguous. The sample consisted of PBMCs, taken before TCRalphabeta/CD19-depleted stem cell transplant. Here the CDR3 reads CSARDYGLPNEQFF. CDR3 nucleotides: TGCAGTGCTAGAGATTACGGGCTCCCCAATGAGCAGTTCTTC.